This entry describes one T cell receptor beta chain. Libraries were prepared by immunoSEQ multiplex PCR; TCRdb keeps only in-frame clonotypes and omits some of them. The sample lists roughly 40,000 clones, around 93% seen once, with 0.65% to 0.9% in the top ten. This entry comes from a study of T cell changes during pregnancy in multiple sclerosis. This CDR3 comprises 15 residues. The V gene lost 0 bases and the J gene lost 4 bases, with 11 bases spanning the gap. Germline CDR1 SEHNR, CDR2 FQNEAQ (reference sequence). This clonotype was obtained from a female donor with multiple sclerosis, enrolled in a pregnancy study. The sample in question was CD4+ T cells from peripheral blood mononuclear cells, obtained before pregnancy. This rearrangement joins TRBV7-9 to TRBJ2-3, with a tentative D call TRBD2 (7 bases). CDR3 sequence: CASSLAGGPADTQYF. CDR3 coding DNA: TGTGCCAGCAGCTTAGCGGGGGGGCCAGCAGATACGCAGTATTTT.